Shown below are 27 T cell receptor beta chains from a single sample sequenced in a study of control samples from healthy donors and cancer patients (dated by TCRdb to about 2020). Library creation used the immunoSEQ multiplex PCR assay. TCRdb took over this immuneACCESS table, retaining in-frame rearrangements with V and J assigned. Such tables are incomplete; in checked studies, under half of the missing clones stem from an unresolved V gene, and the remainder is unexplained. In this sample the table shows 50,000 to 55,000 clones, more than 70% of which occur a single time. The ten top clones hold roughly 1.6% of the sample. The sample taken for sequencing was PBMCs. The receptors here all came from a man between 40 and 49 years old with colorectal cancer.

The chain has TRBV5-6 and TRBJ2-7; TRBD2 is a possible D gene (6 bases). The germline gives CDR1 SGHDT, CDR2 YYEEEE. The CDR3 length is 14 residues. Deletions cut 6 bases from V and 2 bases from J, with 15 bases between. The CDR3 coding sequence is TGTGCCAGCACTTGGGGGGACGGGACCTACGAGCAGTACTTC. Its protein is CASTWGDGTYEQYF. Together with reference TRBV5-6 and TRBJ2-7, the CDR3 gives the full variable domain: DAGVTQSPTHLIKTRGQQVTLRCSPKSGHDTVSWYQQALGQGPQFIFQYYEEEERQRGNFPDRFSGHQFPNYSSELNVNALLLGDSALYLCASTWGDGTYEQYFGPGTRLTVT.

The J gene is TRBJ2-7, the V gene TRBV28; TRBD2 matches 10 bases. CDR1 and CDR2 from the germline V gene are MDHEN and SYDVKM. V dropped 4 bases and J dropped 4; count of bases not matched to a gene: 1. This CDR3 is built from 13 residues. As DNA, the CDR3 is TGTGCCAGCAGTTCGACTAGCGGGTACGAGCAGTACTTC. Translation gives CASSSTSGYEQYF.

The chain uses TRBV7-6 and TRBJ1-1, with 9 bases aligning to TRBD1. This CDR3 spans 16 amino acids. Germline values: CDR1 SGHVS, CDR2 FNYEAQ. V lost 2 bases, J lost 3 bases, and 7 bases stayed unmatched. This CDR3 is CASSLYTGGSDTEAFF. CDR3 DNA sequence: TGTGCCAGCAGCTTATATACAGGGGGCAGTGACACTGAAGCTTTCTTT.

Note on this clone: Other DNA sequences from this sample encode an identical CDR3 as well. This sequence joins TRBV4-3 and TRBJ2-7; D unresolved. The ends were cut back, 0 bases at V and 6 bases at J, with 9 bases in the middle. Germline CDR1 is LGHNA and CDR2 is YSLEER. The CDR3 spans 13 residues. CDR3 bases: TGCGCCAGCAGCCAAGAGACTTGGGGCGAGCAGTACTTC. As protein: CASSQETWGEQYF.

The chain joins TRBV9 to TRBJ1-6, with a tentative D call TRBD1 (6 bases). Germline lookup yields CDR1 SGDLS and CDR2 YYNGEE. The CDR3 is 14 residues long. Deletions cut 3 bases from V and 7 bases from J, with 11 bases between. CDR3 DNA sequence: TGTGCCAGCAGCGAGTCGACAGGCAATTCACCCCTCCACTTT. It encodes CASSESTGNSPLHF.

This rearrangement joins TRBV27 to TRBJ2-1, with no clear D. Germline V lookup: CDR1 MNHEY, CDR2 SMNVEV (reference sequence). Between the trimmed V and J ends, which lost 2 bases and 0 bases, there was a span of 11 bases. This CDR3 is 16 amino acids long. The CDR3 loop reads CASSLELLSSYNEQFF. CDR3 DNA sequence: TGTGCCAGCAGTTTAGAACTGCTCAGCTCCTACAATGAGCAGTTCTTC.

The rearrangement uses TRBV7-2 and TRBJ2-1, with unresolved D. CDR1 is SGHTA, CDR2 FQGNSA, per germline. The V gene lost 5 bases and the J gene lost 7 bases, with 12 bases spanning the gap. The CDR3 is 13 amino acids. CDR3: CASSALGWNEQFF. CDR3 nucleotide sequence: TGTGCCAGCAGCGCTCTAGGTTGGAATGAGCAGTTCTTC.

The V call is TRBV6-5, the J call TRBJ2-1; D unresolved. The CDR3 has 13 amino acids. Germline V gene sequence: CDR1 MNHEY, CDR2 SVGAGI. V was cut by 6 bases and J by 0 bases, with 6 bases left in between. This chain's CDR3 is CASSLSSYNEQFF. The CDR3 DNA reads TGTGCCAGCAGCCTGAGCTCCTACAATGAGCAGTTCTTC.

The chain has TRBV28 and TRBJ1-1; D is perhaps TRBD1 (6 bases). This CDR3 is built from 16 residues. The germline gives CDR1 MDHEN, CDR2 SYDVKM. V lost 7 bases, J lost 1 base, and 19 bases lay in between. CDR3 in amino acids: CASTPPRTVQNTEAFF. CDR3 nucleotides: TGTGCCAGCACCCCACCTCGGACAGTTCAGAACACTGAAGCTTTCTTT.

The CDR3 nucleotides read TGTGCCACCAGCAGTCGAGGGGGCGGGGAGACCCAGTACTTC. Encoded protein: CATSSRGGGETQYF. The chain employs TRBV15 and TRBJ2-5, with 7 bases fitting TRBD1. Germline V gives CDR1 LNHNV, CDR2 YYDKDF (reference sequence). CDR3 length: 14 amino acids. After removal of 3 bases from V and 5 bases from J, the junction contained 6 bases not matched to a gene.

This clone was detected only once. V and J are TRBV24-1 and TRBJ1-2; 9 positions agree with TRBD1. CDR1 and CDR2 from the germline V gene are KGHDR and SFDVKD. The CDR3 sequence is 16 residues long. V trimming: 3 bases; J trimming: 2 bases; junction bases outside the gene matches: 6. CDR3: CATSDRPGTGNYGYTF. DNA for the CDR3: TGTGCCACCAGTGATCGTCCCGGGACAGGGAACTATGGCTACACCTTC.

This chain connects TRBV9 to TRBJ2-3; D gene unclear. V was pared by 0 bases and J by 4 bases, with 12 bases between. Germline-derived CDR1 and CDR2 are SGDLS and YYNGEE. This CDR3 comprises 15 residues. The CDR3 loop is CASSVVGSPPDTQYF. The DNA of the CDR3 is TGTGCCAGCAGCGTAGTTGGATCCCCCCCAGATACGCAGTATTTT. Based on the CDR3 plus reference TRBV9 and TRBJ2-3, the full variable domain is DSGVTQTPKHLITATGQRVTLRCSPRSGDLSVYWYQQSLDQGLQFLIQYYNGEERAKGNILERFSAQQFPDLHSELNLSSLELGDSALYFCASSVVGSPPDTQYFGPGTRLTVL.

The chain employs TRBV19 and TRBJ1-2; tentatively, D is TRBD1 (5 bases). Germline V lookup: CDR1 LNHDA, CDR2 SQIVND (reference sequence). This CDR3 comprises 14 residues. V lost 4 bases, J lost 0 bases, and 9 bases lay in between. The CDR3 here is CASSRDSANYGYTF. The CDR3 nucleotides read TGTGCCAGTAGTAGGGACTCAGCTAACTATGGCTACACCTTC. Looking up the rest from reference TRBV19 and TRBJ1-2 gives the full variable domain: DGGITQSPKYLFRKEGQNVTLSCEQNLNHDAMYWYRQDPGQGLRLIYYSQIVNDFQKGDIAEGYSVSREKKESFPLTVTSAQKNPTAFYLCASSRDSANYGYTFGSGTRLTVV.

The V call is TRBV18, the J call TRBJ2-7; D is unclear. This CDR3 comprises 15 residues. V dropped 8 bases and J dropped 0 bases, with 17 bases sitting between them. The germline V gene encodes CDR1 KGHSH and CDR2 LQKENI. CDR3 protein: CASRPATSPSYEQYF. CDR3 coding DNA: TGTGCCAGCAGACCAGCGACCTCTCCCTCCTACGAGCAGTACTTC.

This chain uses TRBV18 with TRBJ2-2, with TRBD1 matching 7 bases. This CDR3 is 14 amino acids long. The V and J ends lost 5 bases and 5 bases, in that order; junction bases with no gene match: 5. CDR1 is KGHSH and CDR2 is LQKENI in the germline V gene. CDR3 sequence reads: CASSDRERTGELFF. Written as DNA, the CDR3 is TGTGCCAGCTCAGACAGGGAACGAACCGGGGAGCTGTTTTTT. The complete variable domain, with remaining parts taken from reference TRBV18 and TRBJ2-2, reads NAGVMQNPRHLVRRRGQEARLRCSPMKGHSHVYWYRQLPEEGLKFMVYLQKENIIDESGMPKERFSAEFPKEGPSILRIQQVVRGDSAAYFCASSDRERTGELFFGEGSRLTVL.

The genes are TRBV21-1 and TRBJ2-1. TRBV21-1 is listed as a pseudogene. CDR3 length: 15 amino acids. CDR3 DNA: TGTGCCAGCAGCAACGGCTTCAGCTCCTACAATGAGCAGTTCTTC. The encoded protein is CASSNGFSSYNEQFF.

DNA of the CDR3: TGTGCCAGCAGTTTAGGACAGGGGGGGTTCTACGAGCAGTACTTC. Translation gives CASSLGQGGFYEQYF. The rearrangement joins TRBV6-5 to TRBJ2-7, with 10 bases identical to TRBD1. The CDR3 contains 15 residues. CDR1 is MNHEY, CDR2 SVGAGI, per germline. After removal of 4 bases from V and 3 bases from J, the junction contained 6 bases not matched to a gene.

V is TRBV20-1 and J is TRBJ2-1; D is possibly TRBD2 (5 bases). The CDR3 covers 11 residues. In germline, CDR1 is DFQATT, CDR2 SNEGSKA (reference sequence). Trimming took off 5 bases at V and 5 bases at J, with 7 bases between the two ends. CDR3 protein: CSASGNNEQFF. The DNA of the CDR3 is TGCAGTGCTTCGGGGAACAATGAGCAGTTCTTC.

This chain connects TRBV2 to TRBJ1-2; D perhaps matches TRBD1 (6 bases). Per the germline V gene, CDR1 is SNHLY and CDR2 is FYNNEI. The CDR3 contains 13 residues. Trimming took off 6 bases at V and 2 bases at J, with 10 bases between the two ends. CDR3 DNA: TGTGCCAGCAGGGACAGCCCAAACTATGGCTACACCTTC. This gives the protein CASRDSPNYGYTF.

The rearrangement joins TRBV28 to TRBJ1-6; TRBD1 is a possible D gene (6 bases). There are 14 residues in the CDR3. The germline V gene encodes CDR1 MDHEN and CDR2 SYDVKM. Trimming left V 4 bases short and J 9 bases short, with 13 bases between. CDR3: CASSSGHFPSPLHF. The CDR3 DNA is TGTGCCAGCAGTTCGGGACACTTTCCTTCACCCCTCCACTTT.

The chain carries TRBV24-1 and TRBJ2-1, with 8 bases identical to TRBD1. V was pared by 3 bases and J by 4 bases, with 13 bases of the junction left unmatched. The CDR3 is 18 amino acids. CDR1 KGHDR and CDR2 SFDVKD come from the germline V gene. The CDR3 bases are TGTGCCACCAGTGATCCAAGGACAGGGATCACGATATACAATGAGCAGTTCTTC. This gives the protein CATSDPRTGITIYNEQFF.

The chain employs TRBV5-1 and TRBJ2-7; TRBD1 matches 9 bases. The CDR3 length is 14 residues. With 4 bases clipped from V and 5 bases from J, the junction kept 7 bases outside the gene matches. The germline CDR1 and CDR2 sequences are SGHRS and YFSETQ. The CDR3 DNA follows: TGCGCCAGCAGCCCCGGGACAGGGTACCACGAGCAGTACTTC. This sequence encodes CASSPGTGYHEQYF.

The chain joins TRBV27 to TRBJ1-1, with D unresolved. Germline CDR1 reads MNHEY; CDR2 reads SMNVEV (reference sequence). The CDR3 covers 12 residues. The V end lost 9 bases, the J end lost 1 base, and 9 bases lay between the germline ends. The DNA of the CDR3 is TGTGCCAGTTCAAAAGGGAACACTGAAGCTTTCTTT. Protein: CASSKGNTEAFF.

This chain uses TRBV6-2 or TRBV6-3 with TRBJ2-7, with no clear D. The CDR3 has 17 residues. Germline loops: CDR1 MNHEY, CDR2 SVGEGT. The V end was cut by 0 bases, the J end by 3 bases, with 18 bases between. The CDR3 spells CASSYSTALAPYYEQYF. The CDR3 DNA reads as TGTGCCAGCAGTTACTCCACAGCCTTAGCCCCTTACTACGAGCAGTACTTC.

The chain combines TRBV15 with TRBJ1-2, with D perhaps TRBD1 (5 bases). Trimming took 5 bases from V and 0 from J, leaving 16 bases between them. Germline CDR1 LNHNV, CDR2 YYDKDF (reference sequence). This CDR3 is 16 amino acids long. The chain's CDR3 is CATSFQGETANYGYTF. The CDR3 DNA sequence: TGTGCCACCAGCTTCCAAGGAGAGACAGCTAACTATGGCTACACCTTC.

This clone came up a few times. This chain uses TRBV28 with TRBJ1-1; no clear D. Germline loops: CDR1 MDHEN, CDR2 SYDVKM. This CDR3 is built from 15 residues. Trimming shortened V by 5 bases and J by 1 base, and 14 bases separated the two germline ends. The CDR3, as DNA: TGTGCCAGCAGTCTCCGTGTAACTGGGAACACTGAAGCTTTCTTT. It specifies CASSLRVTGNTEAFF.

This chain connects TRBV21-1 to TRBJ2-3; whether TRBD2, the table's D call, matches the DNA was not checked. TRBV21-1 is given as a pseudogene. This CDR3 region has 20 residues. This chain's CDR3 is CASSKPRWGLAGTSTDTQYF. The CDR3 DNA is TGTGCCAGCAGCAAACCAAGGTGGGGACTAGCGGGAACTAGCACAGATACGCAGTATTTT.